Described below is a single TCR beta chain sequence and its context. This entry belongs to a study of blood T cell repertoires in COVID-19. Measured with immunoSEQ multiplex PCR; TCRdb has only the in-frame clones, and not every one. The table lists around 110,000 clones, 70% to 90% of them singletons. The germline V gene encodes CDR1 SNHLY and CDR2 FYNNEI. V lost 7 bases and J 8 bases, leaving 20 bases between the germline ends. The CDR3 is made up of 14 amino acids. The sample was peripheral blood. The V and J genes are TRBV2 and TRBJ1-2; weak D call: TRBD1 (6 bases). This clonotype was obtained from a man in his forties or fifties with acute or convalescent COVID-19. CDR3 in amino acids: CASTLMEQGPGYTF. Written as DNA, the CDR3 is TGTGCCAGCACGCTGATGGAACAGGGCCCAGGCTACACCTTC.